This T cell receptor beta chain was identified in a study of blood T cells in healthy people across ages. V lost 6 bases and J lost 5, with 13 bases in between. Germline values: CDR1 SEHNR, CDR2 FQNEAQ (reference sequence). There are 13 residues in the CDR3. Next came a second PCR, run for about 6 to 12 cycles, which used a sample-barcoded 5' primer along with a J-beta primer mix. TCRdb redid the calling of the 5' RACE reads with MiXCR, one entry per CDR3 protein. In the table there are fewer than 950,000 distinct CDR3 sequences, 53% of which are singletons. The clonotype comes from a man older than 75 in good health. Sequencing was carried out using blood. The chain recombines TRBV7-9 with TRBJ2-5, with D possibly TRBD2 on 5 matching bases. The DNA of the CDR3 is TGTGCCAGCAGAATAAGCGGATGGGAGACCCAGTACTTC. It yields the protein CASRISGWETQYF.